This T cell receptor (beta chain) comes out of a study of CD8 T cells in ankylosing spondylitis (dated by TCRdb to the late 2010s). About the full investigation: To find TCR variants linked to disease, the study profiled T cell receptor beta repertoires in ankylosing spondylitis patients and healthy donors. Peripheral blood samples were taken, and synovial fluid was additionally collected from ankylosing spondylitis patients. The full study cohort was made up of 20 to 25 ankylosing spondylitis patients and about a hundred healthy donors.

The germline V gene sets CDR1 to SGDLS and CDR2 to YYNGEE. Including cysteine and phenylalanine, the CDR3 has 16 amino acids. The entry retains the CDR3 DNA only, 48 bases that are in frame from base 1. V is clipped by 4 bases and J by 1 base, and the sequence between their germline boundaries is 17 bases long. What the study reported, not specific to this receptor: Some motif variants had previously been reported in the synovial fluid and blood of reactive arthritis patients, which suggests shared mechanisms of disease initiation. In peripheral blood, the disease-linked clones were found at relatively low frequencies and had a CD8+ phenotype. The disease-linked clones were reported as significantly enriched in matched synovial fluid samples from ankylosing spondylitis patients. A TCR beta motif made up of seven or eight highly homologous amino acid variants appeared to be characteristic of blood from ankylosing spondylitis patients.

Many counts were recorded for this clonotype. The target of this receptor is not known. Qualities for individual bases were not recorded, and no much larger clone is one base off. Sequenced on an Illumina HiSeq 2500. Quantitative 5'-RACE with molecular barcodes was used to prepare TCR beta libraries. In the authors' own workflow: To identify disease-linked TCR variants, a new computational method was used, one built on a probabilistic model of VDJ rearrangement. Clones were called with MiXCR by TCRdb after fastp trimmed the public reads at Q25, and only in-frame beta chains were retained. Each CDR3 protein gets just one entry, which takes the most common genes and DNA from the rows behind it. TCRdb, rather than the study authors, made the V and J calls. The sample table lists 35,000 to 50,000 distinct CDR3 sequences, over 3.5% of them with a count of one. The ten biggest clones cover roughly 4% of the sample.

This clonotype was sampled from a female donor with ankylosing spondylitis or in good health (not recorded which). The chain is assembled from TRBV9 and TRBJ1-1; the D gene is perhaps TRBD1, from 5 matching bases. Sequencing was carried out using blood, either unsorted or a sorted T cell fraction (not recorded which). Here the CDR3 is given as CASSRGGAAGNTEAFF. Read as DNA, the sequence is TGTGCCAGCAGCCGGGGCGGGGCCGCTGGGAACACTGAAGCTTTCTTT.